This is a list of T cell receptor beta chains from one sample in a study of read filtering for tumor transcriptome and immune sequencing. Each CDR3 protein gets one entry after TCRdb re-called the reads with MiXCR. This sample yields about 47,000 distinct CDR3 sequences, of which over 9.5% are seen a single time; about 15% belongs to the top ten. The sample comprised a population of CD138-negative cells sorted from bone marrow. These receptors originate from a donor aged 40 or older with multiple myeloma. CDR3s include the opening cysteine and the closing phenylalanine or tryptophan. D genes are given only for firm matches. Where a row states a size, it is once, few, many or the class of an expanded clone; other rows omit it.

V: TRBV5-6
D: NA
size: many
J: TRBJ1-5
CDR3: CASSLSYSNQPQHF
DNA: TGTGCCAGCAGCTTGAGTTATAGCAATCAGCCCCAGCATTTT

V: TRBV24-1
D: TRBD2
size: many
J: TRBJ2-1
CDR3: CATSGGTSGNNEQFF
DNA: TGTGCCACCAGTGGTGGGACTAGCGGGAACAATGAGCAGTTCTTC

V: TRBV30
D: TRBD1
size: many
J: TRBJ2-2
CDR3: CAWSGPRTGTGELFF
DNA: TGTGCCTGGAGTGGTCCCCGGACAGGGACCGGGGAGCTGTTTTTT

V: TRBV12-3/TRBV12-4
D: TRBD1
size: many
J: TRBJ2-6
CDR3: CASSPLPGQGLSGANVLTF
DNA: TGTGCCAGCAGTCCTCTTCCGGGACAGGGGCTTTCTGGGGCCAACGTCCTGACTTTC

V: TRBV27
D: NA
size: many
J: TRBJ1-5
CDR3: CASSPRSNQPQHF
DNA: TGTGCCAGCAGTCCCCGTTCCAATCAGCCCCAGCATTTT

V: TRBV28
D: NA
size: many
J: TRBJ2-1
CDR3: CASSLNTNNEQFF
DNA: TGTGCCAGCAGTTTAAACACGAACAATGAGCAGTTCTTC

V: TRBV7-2
D: NA
size: many
J: TRBJ2-3
CDR3: CASSLVRLRTDTQYF
DNA: TGTGCCAGCAGCTTAGTGCGTCTTCGCACAGATACGCAGTATTTT

V: TRBV5-1
D: NA
size: many
J: TRBJ1-1
CDR3: CASSFGGGNTEAFF
DNA: TGTGCCAGCAGCTTCGGGGGAGGGAACACTGAAGCTTTCTTT

V: TRBV28
D: NA
size: few
J: TRBJ2-5
CDR3: CASRGTFGTQYF
DNA: TGTGCCAGCCGGGGGACGTTCGGGACCCAGTACTTC

V: TRBV19
D: TRBD1
size: many
J: TRBJ1-5
CDR3: CASRINRGPQPQHF
DNA: TGTGCCAGTAGAATTAACAGGGGGCCTCAGCCCCAGCATTTT

V: TRBV7-6
D: TRBD2
size: NA
J: TRBJ2-2
CDR3: CASSSSLAGGPNTGELFF
DNA: TGTGCCAGCAGCTCCTCCCTAGCGGGAGGGCCGAACACCGGGGAGCTGTTTTTT

V: TRBV20-1
D: TRBD2
size: many
J: TRBJ2-7
CDR3: CSARKRLADFYEQYF
DNA: TGCAGTGCTAGAAAACGACTAGCGGACTTCTACGAGCAGTACTTC

V: TRBV28
D: NA
size: many
J: TRBJ2-1
CDR3: CASSFGGDEQFF
DNA: TGTGCCAGCAGTTTCGGTGGCGATGAGCAGTTCTTC

V: TRBV7-9
D: TRBD2
size: many
J: TRBJ2-4
CDR3: CATDGGTAKNIQYF
DNA: TGTGCCACCGACGGGGGGACGGCCAAAAACATTCAGTACTTC

V: TRBV29-1
D: NA
size: medium-sized
J: TRBJ2-1
CDR3: CSVQGTYNEQFF
DNA: TGCAGCGTACAGGGAACATACAATGAGCAGTTCTTC

V: TRBV7-9
D: TRBD2
size: many
J: TRBJ2-3
CDR3: CASSHRSGRGTDTQYF
DNA: TGTGCCAGCAGCCACCGGAGCGGGAGAGGAACAGATACGCAGTATTTT

V: TRBV30
D: NA
size: many
J: TRBJ1-1
CDR3: CAWAVGGKDTEAFF
DNA: TGTGCCTGGGCCGTCGGGGGGAAGGACACTGAAGCTTTCTTT

V: TRBV29-1
D: TRBD1
size: many
J: TRBJ2-1
CDR3: CSVHHRGGSYNEQFF
DNA: TGCAGCGTCCACCACAGGGGCGGCTCCTACAATGAGCAGTTCTTC

V: TRBV5-1
D: NA
size: many
J: TRBJ1-5
CDR3: CASSLVGAENQPQHF
DNA: TGCGCCAGCAGCTTGGTGGGGGCGGAGAATCAGCCCCAGCATTTT

V: TRBV10-2
D: TRBD1
size: NA
J: TRBJ2-1
CDR3: CASSDWTGDSEQSF
DNA: TGCGCCAGCAGTGATTGGACAGGGGACAGTGAGCAGTCCTTC

V: TRBV3-1
D: TRBD2
size: many
J: TRBJ2-7
CDR3: CASSQLAGSYEQYF
DNA: TGTGCCAGCAGCCAACTAGCGGGCTCCTACGAGCAGTACTTC

V: TRBV20-1
D: TRBD2
size: many
J: TRBJ2-1
CDR3: CSASPAGGINEQFF
DNA: TGCAGTGCTAGTCCAGCGGGGGGCATCAATGAGCAGTTCTTC

V: TRBV20-1
D: NA
size: NA
J: TRBJ2-7
CDR3: CSARDHYGQYF
DNA: TGCAGTGCTAGAGATCACTACGGGCAGTACTTC

V: TRBV5-8
D: NA
size: once
J: TRBJ2-1
CDR3: CASSLGATSYNEQFF
DNA: TGCGCCAGCAGCTTGGGCGCGACTTCCTACAATGAGCAGTTCTTC

V: TRBV4-2
D: TRBD2
size: NA
J: TRBJ2-1
CDR3: CASSLGLAGRGEQFF
DNA: TGTGCCAGCAGCCTTGGACTAGCGGGAAGGGGGGAGCAGTTCTTC

V: TRBV7-3
D: NA
size: many
J: TRBJ2-6
CDR3: CASQPGSGANVLTF
DNA: TGTGCCAGCCAACCGGGCTCTGGGGCCAACGTCCTGACTTTC

V: TRBV5-1
D: NA
size: many
J: TRBJ1-1
CDR3: CASIGNTEAFF
DNA: TGCGCCAGCATCGGAAACACTGAAGCTTTCTTT

V: TRBV7-9
D: NA
size: many
J: TRBJ2-3
CDR3: CASSLQQDTQYF
DNA: TGTGCCAGCAGCTTACAGCAAGATACGCAGTATTTT

V: TRBV2
D: NA
size: many
J: TRBJ2-1
CDR3: CASSARERQFF
DNA: TGTGCCAGCAGTGCTCGAGAAAGGCAGTTCTTC

V: TRBV7-8
D: NA
size: many
J: TRBJ2-3
CDR3: CASSLALAPDTQYF
DNA: TGTGCCAGCAGCTTAGCCCTGGCCCCCGATACGCAGTATTTT

V: TRBV20-1
D: NA
size: many
J: TRBJ1-1
CDR3: CSVPDTRETEAFF
DNA: TGCAGCGTTCCGGACACCCGTGAAACTGAAGCTTTCTTT

V: TRBV24-1
D: NA
size: many
J: TRBJ2-3
CDR3: CATSDDRYTDTQYF
DNA: TGTGCCACCAGTGATGACCGCTACACAGATACGCAGTATTTT

V: TRBV11-2
D: NA
size: many
J: TRBJ2-7
CDR3: CASSLAGTSSYEQYF
DNA: TGTGCCAGCAGCTTAGCCGGGACCAGCTCCTACGAGCAGTACTTC

V: TRBV10-3
D: NA
size: many
J: TRBJ2-5
CDR3: CAISERGETQYF
DNA: TGTGCCATCAGTGAACGGGGGGAGACCCAGTACTTC

V: TRBV7-2
D: NA
size: many
J: TRBJ2-7
CDR3: CASTPGFSSYEQYF
DNA: TGTGCCAGCACCCCTGGGTTCTCCTCCTACGAGCAGTACTTC

V: TRBV7-3
D: TRBD2
size: few
J: TRBJ2-5
CDR3: CASSLVSGRGETQYF
DNA: TGTGCCAGCAGCTTAGTCAGCGGGAGGGGGGAGACCCAGTACTTC

V: TRBV28
D: NA
size: many
J: TRBJ2-1
CDR3: CASSSHPGLSYNEQFF
DNA: TGTGCCAGCAGTTCCCATCCTGGACTCTCCTACAATGAGCAGTTCTTC

V: TRBV7-2
D: NA
size: many
J: TRBJ1-5
CDR3: CASSLFGSNQPQHF
DNA: TGTGCCAGCAGCCTGTTTGGAAGCAATCAGCCCCAGCATTTT

V: TRBV11-2
D: TRBD2
size: many
J: TRBJ2-1
CDR3: CASRSTSGYSYNEQFF
DNA: TGTGCCAGCAGAAGTACTAGCGGATACTCCTACAATGAGCAGTTCTTC

V: TRBV12-3/TRBV12-4
D: NA
size: NA
J: TRBJ2-2
CDR3: CASTPLASATGELSF
DNA: TGTGCCAGCACCCCTCTGGCTAGCGCCACCGGGGAGCTGTCTTTT

V: TRBV12-3/TRBV12-4
D: NA
size: many
J: TRBJ1-5
CDR3: CASSFWQGDQPQHF
DNA: TGTGCCAGCAGTTTCTGGCAGGGAGATCAGCCCCAGCATTTT

V: TRBV10-3
D: NA
size: many
J: TRBJ2-1
CDR3: CAISGSREQFF
DNA: TGTGCCATCAGTGGCTCGCGTGAGCAGTTCTTC